This TCR beta chain was captured in a study of blood T cell repertoires in COVID-19. The overall study: Some COVID-19 samples were acute and others convalescent; all came from the United States, Italy and Spain. T cells, B-cell-depleted T cells, or PBMCs supplied cDNA or gDNA.

The method was immunoSEQ multiplex PCR; TCRdb's version includes in-frame clones alone and lacks a portion of them. The table lists around 210,000 clones, around 85% of them singletons. The CDR3 runs 14 residues. CDR1 is GTSNPN, CDR2 SVGIG, per germline (reference sequence). The trim removed 4 bases at V and 4 bases at J, leaving 6 bases unmatched. Enrolment of Seattle patients took place during active infection, and they were followed longitudinally. This TCR was sampled from a man in his sixties with COVID-19, enrolled during active disease. Sequenced material: peripheral blood. V and J are TRBV30 and TRBJ1-2; 10 bases are a match to TRBD1. CDR3 sequence: CAWTPGQGLYGYTF. The CDR3 DNA sequence: TGTGCCTGGACCCCGGGACAGGGGCTCTATGGCTACACCTTC.